The rows below give T cell receptor beta chains drawn from one sample of a study of blood T cell repertoires in COVID-19. Sequencing used immunoSEQ multiplex PCR; TCRdb keeps in-frame clones, though not all of them. The table shows over 60,000 clones, with under 85% occurring only once. The sample was peripheral blood. The receptors were gathered from a man aged 45-65 years with COVID-19, enrolled during active disease. The CDR3 runs from the conserved cysteine through the conserved F or W. The order of the fields is clone size, D gene, J gene, V gene, CDR3 protein, CDR3 DNA. The D gene is left open where the match is weak. Clone size appears in some rows only: once, few, many, or a class for an expanded clone.

abundance: .; d_gene: TRBD2; j_gene: TRBJ2-1; v_gene: TRBV5-1; CDR3aa: CASNYWTSGNEQFF; CDR3nt: TGCGCCAGCAACTATTGGACTAGCGGTAATGAGCAGTTCTTC
abundance: once; d_gene: .; j_gene: TRBJ2-1; v_gene: TRBV13; CDR3aa: CASSSQPRVTESSYNEQFF; CDR3nt: TGTGCCAGCAGCTCCCAGCCGAGGGTCACCGAAAGCTCCTACAATGAGCAGTTCTTC
abundance: .; d_gene: TRBD1; j_gene: TRBJ1-4; v_gene: TRBV5-1; CDR3aa: CASSLVGGTNEKLFF; CDR3nt: TGCGCCAGCAGCTTGGTAGGGGGCACTAATGAAAAACTGTTTTTT
abundance: .; d_gene: .; j_gene: TRBJ1-1; v_gene: TRBV6-5; CDR3aa: CASIRGYMNTEAFF; CDR3nt: TGTGCCAGCATCCGAGGGTACATGAACACTGAAGCTTTCTTT
abundance: .; d_gene: .; j_gene: TRBJ1-2; v_gene: TRBV11-1; CDR3aa: CASSSDSYGYTF; CDR3nt: TGTGCCAGCAGTTCGGACTCCTATGGCTACACCTTC
abundance: .; d_gene: .; j_gene: TRBJ2-3; v_gene: TRBV4-2; CDR3aa: CASSQPEGTDTQYF; CDR3nt: TGTGCCAGCAGCCAACCAGAGGGTACAGATACGCAGTATTTT
abundance: .; d_gene: .; j_gene: TRBJ1-5; v_gene: TRBV29-1; CDR3aa: CSVLMMGSGGNQPQHF; CDR3nt: TGCAGCGTTCTGATGATGGGGAGTGGGGGCAATCAGCCCCAGCATTTT
abundance: .; d_gene: TRBD2; j_gene: TRBJ2-7; v_gene: TRBV3-1/TRBV3-2; CDR3aa: CASSPPIAGAAYEQYF; CDR3nt: TGTGCCAGCAGCCCGCCTATAGCGGGGGCCGCCTACGAGCAGTACTTC
abundance: .; d_gene: .; j_gene: TRBJ1-2; v_gene: TRBV19; CDR3aa: CASSIVEGGWHGYTF; CDR3nt: TGTGCCAGTAGTATAGTCGAGGGAGGATGGCATGGCTACACCTTC
abundance: .; d_gene: .; j_gene: TRBJ1-6; v_gene: TRBV3-1/TRBV3-2; CDR3aa: CASSLTVHNSPLHF; CDR3nt: TGTGCCAGCAGCCTAACGGTCCATAATTCACCCCTCCACTTT
abundance: .; d_gene: TRBD1; j_gene: TRBJ2-2; v_gene: TRBV4-1; CDR3aa: CASSRGQGARGGELFF; CDR3nt: TGCGCCAGCAGCCGCGGACAGGGGGCTCGTGGCGGGGAGCTGTTTTTT
abundance: few; d_gene: .; j_gene: TRBJ1-2; v_gene: TRBV7-9; CDR3aa: CASSLGTESPVGYTF; CDR3nt: TGTGCCAGCAGCTTAGGAACAGAATCCCCTGTCGGCTACACCTTC
abundance: .; d_gene: .; j_gene: TRBJ1-2; v_gene: TRBV30; CDR3aa: CAWSVPRGNGYTF; CDR3nt: TGTGCCTGGAGTGTTCCTCGGGGAAATGGCTACACCTTC
abundance: .; d_gene: TRBD2; j_gene: TRBJ2-7; v_gene: TRBV10-3; CDR3aa: CATQGSGGLYEQYF; CDR3nt: TGTGCCACCCAGGGTAGCGGGGGGTTATACGAGCAGTACTTC
abundance: .; d_gene: .; j_gene: TRBJ2-2; v_gene: TRBV10-3; CDR3aa: CAISPGHSNTGELFF; CDR3nt: TGTGCCATCAGTCCGGGACACTCGAACACCGGGGAGCTGTTTTTT
abundance: .; d_gene: TRBD1; j_gene: TRBJ1-3; v_gene: TRBV25-1; CDR3aa: CASTSGTVSGNTIYF; CDR3nt: TGTGCCAGTACGTCCGGGACAGTCTCTGGAAACACCATATATTTT
abundance: .; d_gene: .; j_gene: TRBJ2-7; v_gene: TRBV3-1/TRBV3-2; CDR3aa: CASSYATEGQYF; CDR3nt: TGTGCCAGCAGCTACGCGACTGAGGGGCAGTACTTC
abundance: .; d_gene: TRBD1; j_gene: TRBJ2-3; v_gene: TRBV29-1; CDR3aa: CSVGGQGATDTQYF; CDR3nt: TGCAGCGTTGGTGGGCAGGGGGCGACAGATACGCAGTATTTT
abundance: .; d_gene: .; j_gene: TRBJ2-5; v_gene: TRBV29-1; CDR3aa: CSVEGRLVLETQYF; CDR3nt: TGCAGCGTTGAGGGCCGCCTCGTTTTGGAGACCCAGTACTTC
abundance: .; d_gene: .; j_gene: TRBJ1-2; v_gene: TRBV3-1/TRBV3-2; CDR3aa: CASSQDSFPRGGYTF; CDR3nt: TGTGCCAGCAGCCAAGATAGTTTTCCGCGGGGCGGCTACACCTTC
abundance: .; d_gene: TRBD1; j_gene: TRBJ2-5; v_gene: TRBV7-2; CDR3aa: CASSRGQTQETQYF; CDR3nt: TGTGCCAGCAGCCGGGGACAGACCCAAGAGACCCAGTACTTC
abundance: once; d_gene: TRBD2; j_gene: TRBJ2-2; v_gene: TRBV5-4; CDR3aa: CASSPVAGEYGELFF; CDR3nt: TGTGCCAGCAGCCCCGTGGCGGGGGAGTACGGGGAGCTGTTTTTT
abundance: .; d_gene: TRBD1; j_gene: TRBJ1-2; v_gene: TRBV20-1; CDR3aa: CSAETGDGYTF; CDR3nt: TGCAGTGCTGAGACAGGGGATGGCTACACCTTC
abundance: .; d_gene: TRBD2; j_gene: TRBJ2-3; v_gene: TRBV29-1; CDR3aa: CSVLPGGSTDTQYF; CDR3nt: TGCAGCGTCCTCCCGGGGGGTAGCACAGATACGCAGTATTTT